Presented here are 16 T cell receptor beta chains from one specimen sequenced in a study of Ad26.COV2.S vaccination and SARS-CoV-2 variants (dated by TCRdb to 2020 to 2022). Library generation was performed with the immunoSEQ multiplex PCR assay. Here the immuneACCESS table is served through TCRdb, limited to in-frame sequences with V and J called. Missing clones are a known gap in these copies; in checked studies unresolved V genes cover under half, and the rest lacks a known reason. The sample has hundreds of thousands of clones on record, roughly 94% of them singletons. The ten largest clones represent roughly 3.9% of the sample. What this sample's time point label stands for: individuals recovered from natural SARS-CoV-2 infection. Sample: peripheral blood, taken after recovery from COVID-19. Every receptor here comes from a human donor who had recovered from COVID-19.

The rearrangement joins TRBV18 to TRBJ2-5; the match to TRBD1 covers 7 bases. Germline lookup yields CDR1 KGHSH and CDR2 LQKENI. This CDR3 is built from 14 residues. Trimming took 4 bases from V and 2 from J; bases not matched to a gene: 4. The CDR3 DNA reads TGTGCCAGCTCACGAACGGGACAGCAAGAGACCCAGTACTTC. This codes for CASSRTGQQETQYF.

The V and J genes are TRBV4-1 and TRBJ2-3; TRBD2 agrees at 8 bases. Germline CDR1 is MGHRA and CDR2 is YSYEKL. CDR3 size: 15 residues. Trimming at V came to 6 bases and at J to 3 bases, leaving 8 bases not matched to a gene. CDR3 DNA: TGCGCCAGCAGGGCTACAGCGGGGGTTACAGATACGCAGTATTTT. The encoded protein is CASRATAGVTDTQYF.

In DNA form, the CDR3 reads TGCAGTGCTAGTGGGGACAGGGATGTTGGTGAAGCTTTCTTT. Amino acids: CSASGDRDVGEAFF. This chain joins TRBV20-1 and TRBJ1-1, with 9 bases that match TRBD1. The V gene's germline CDR1 is DFQATT and CDR2 SNEGSKA (reference sequence). After removal of 3 bases from V and 7 bases from J, the junction contained 9 bases not matched to a gene. This CDR3 spans 14 amino acids.

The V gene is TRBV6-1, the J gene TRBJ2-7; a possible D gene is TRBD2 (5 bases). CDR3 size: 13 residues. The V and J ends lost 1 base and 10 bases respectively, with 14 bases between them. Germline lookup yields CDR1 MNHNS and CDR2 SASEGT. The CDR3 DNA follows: TGTGCCAGCAGTGAAGTACACCCCGGGGAACAGTACTTC. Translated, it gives CASSEVHPGEQYF.

This CDR3 reads CASRQGGQNTGELFF. The CDR3 DNA follows: TGTGCCAGCAGGCAGGGGGGGCAGAACACCGGGGAGCTGTTTTTT. J is TRBJ2-2 and V is TRBV9; D could derive from TRBD1 or TRBD2 (7 bases each). CDR1 and CDR2 (germline): SGDLS, YYNGEE. This CDR3 has 15 residues. Between the trimmed V and J ends, which lost 5 bases and 1 base, there was a span of 12 bases.

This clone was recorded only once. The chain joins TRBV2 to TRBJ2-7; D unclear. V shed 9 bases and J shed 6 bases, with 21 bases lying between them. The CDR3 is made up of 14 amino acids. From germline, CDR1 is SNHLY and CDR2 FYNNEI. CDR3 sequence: CASTSRSHGAEQYF. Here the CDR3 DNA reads TGTGCCAGTACGTCGAGGAGTCACGGCGCCGAGCAGTACTTC.

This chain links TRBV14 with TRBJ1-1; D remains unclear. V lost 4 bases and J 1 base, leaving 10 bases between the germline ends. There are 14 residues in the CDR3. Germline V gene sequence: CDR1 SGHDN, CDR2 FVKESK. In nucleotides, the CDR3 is TGTGCCAGCAGCCCACTGACAAGGAACACTGAAGCTTTCTTT. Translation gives CASSPLTRNTEAFF.

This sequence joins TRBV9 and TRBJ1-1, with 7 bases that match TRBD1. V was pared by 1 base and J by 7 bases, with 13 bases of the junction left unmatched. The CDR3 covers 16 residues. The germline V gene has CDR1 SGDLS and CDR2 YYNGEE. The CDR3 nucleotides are TGTGCCAGCAGCGTACACTCGACAGGGCTTCGAGTTGAAGCTTTCTTT. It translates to CASSVHSTGLRVEAFF.

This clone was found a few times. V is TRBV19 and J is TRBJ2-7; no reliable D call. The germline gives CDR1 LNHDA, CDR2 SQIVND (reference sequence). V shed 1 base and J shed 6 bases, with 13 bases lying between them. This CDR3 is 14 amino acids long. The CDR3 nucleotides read TGTGCCAGTAGTATAGCCCTTTCTCGAACCGAGCAGTACTTC. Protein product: CASSIALSRTEQYF.

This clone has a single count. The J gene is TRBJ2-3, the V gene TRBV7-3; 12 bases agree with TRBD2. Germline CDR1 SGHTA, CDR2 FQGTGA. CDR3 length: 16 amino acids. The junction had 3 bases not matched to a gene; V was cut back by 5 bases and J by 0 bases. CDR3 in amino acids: CASSATSGGSTDTQYF. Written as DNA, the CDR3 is TGTGCCAGCAGCGCGACTAGCGGGGGAAGCACAGATACGCAGTATTTT.

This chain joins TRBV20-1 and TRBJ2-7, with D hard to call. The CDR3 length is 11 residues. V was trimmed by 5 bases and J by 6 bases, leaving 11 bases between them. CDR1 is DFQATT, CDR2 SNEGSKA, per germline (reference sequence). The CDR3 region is CSASVVFEQYF. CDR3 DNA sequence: TGCAGTGCTTCGGTTGTGTTCGAGCAGTACTTC.

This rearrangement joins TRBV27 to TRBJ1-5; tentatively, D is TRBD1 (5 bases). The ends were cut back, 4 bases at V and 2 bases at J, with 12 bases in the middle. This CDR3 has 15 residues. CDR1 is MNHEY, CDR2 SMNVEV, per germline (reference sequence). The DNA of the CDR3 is TGTGCCAGCAGTTGGGCAGGGAGTGGCAATCAGCCCCAGCATTTT. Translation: CASSWAGSGNQPQHF.

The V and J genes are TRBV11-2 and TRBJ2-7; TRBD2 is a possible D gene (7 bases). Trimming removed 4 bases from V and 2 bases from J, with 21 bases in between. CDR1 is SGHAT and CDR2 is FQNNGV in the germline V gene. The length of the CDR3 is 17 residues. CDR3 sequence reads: CASSSRERGGGTYEQYF. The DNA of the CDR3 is TGTGCCAGCAGCTCCAGGGAAAGAGGGGGGGGTACCTACGAGCAGTACTTC.

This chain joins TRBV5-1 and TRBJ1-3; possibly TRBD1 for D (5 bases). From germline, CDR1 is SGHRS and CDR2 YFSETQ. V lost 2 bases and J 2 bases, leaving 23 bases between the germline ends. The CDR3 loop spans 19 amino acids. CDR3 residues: CASSLHTQGMGVAGNTIYF. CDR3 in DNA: TGCGCCAGCAGCTTACACACTCAGGGAATGGGGGTAGCTGGAAACACCATATATTTT.

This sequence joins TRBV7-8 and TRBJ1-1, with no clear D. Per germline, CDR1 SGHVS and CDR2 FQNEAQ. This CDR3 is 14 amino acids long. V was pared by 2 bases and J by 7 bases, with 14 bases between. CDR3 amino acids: CASSLQALVGEAFF. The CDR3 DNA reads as TGTGCCAGCAGCTTACAGGCCCTTGTAGGTGAAGCTTTCTTT. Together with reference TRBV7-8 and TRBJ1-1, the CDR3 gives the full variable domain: GAGVSQSPRYKVAKRGQDVALRCDPISGHVSLFWYQQALGQGPEFLTYFQNEAQLDKSGLPSDRFFAERPEGSVSTLKIQRTQQEDSAVYLCASSLQALVGEAFFGQGTRLTVV.

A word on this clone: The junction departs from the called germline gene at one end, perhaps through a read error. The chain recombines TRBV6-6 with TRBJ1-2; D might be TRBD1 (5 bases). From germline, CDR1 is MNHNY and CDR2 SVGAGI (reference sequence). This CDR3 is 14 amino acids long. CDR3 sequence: CAGSQDTGHRGYTF. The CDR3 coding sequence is TGTGCCGGCAGCCAAGACACCGGACATCGGGGCTACACCTTC.